The 16 T cell receptor beta chains presented below share a single source sample, sequenced in a study of identical twins. MiXCR was run by TCRdb on the 5' RACE reads, yielding one entry per CDR3 protein. The table shows some 630,000 distinct CDR3 sequences, with 7.1% occurring only once. These data also formed part of another study, on yellow fever vaccine responses in identical twins.

Sequenced input: PBMCs. Receptor source: a woman aged 18-35 years in good health.

This clonotype was seen more than once but under ten times. The V call is TRBV29-1, the J call TRBJ2-5; 8 positions match TRBD2. Trimming cost V 0 bases and J 4 bases; bases outside gene matches: 4. There are 14 residues in the CDR3. The germline CDR1 and CDR2 sequences are SQVTM and ANQGSEA. CDR3 nucleotide sequence: TGCAGCGTTGAAGAAGCGGGGGCCGGAGAGACCCAGTACTTC. It is translated as CSVEEAGAGETQYF.

The rearrangement joins TRBV9 to TRBJ1-3; no clear D. Germline values: CDR1 SGDLS, CDR2 YYNGEE. The CDR3 loop spans 15 amino acids. The V gene lost 0 bases and the J gene lost 0 bases, with 7 bases spanning the gap. CDR3 loop: CASSVVGSSGNTIYF. The CDR3 bases are TGTGCCAGCAGCGTAGTGGGGTCCTCTGGAAACACCATATATTTT. The whole variable domain, filled in from reference TRBV9 and TRBJ1-3, reads DSGVTQTPKHLITATGQRVTLRCSPRSGDLSVYWYQQSLDQGLQFLIQYYNGEERAKGNILERFSAQQFPDLHSELNLSSLELGDSALYFCASSVVGSSGNTIYFGEGSWLTVV.

This clonotype was observed many times. This CDR3 reads CAIRTLTDTQYF. CDR3 nucleotides: TGTGCCATAAGGACGCTCACAGATACGCAGTATTTT. The V and J genes are TRBV10-3 and TRBJ2-3; D is undetermined. Germline loops: CDR1 ENHRY, CDR2 SYGVKD. V lost 9 bases to trimming and J lost 2 bases, with 9 bases between them. This CDR3 region has 12 residues.

The genes are TRBV5-4 and TRBJ2-1, with D uncertain. This CDR3 is built from 14 residues. Germline V CDR1 and CDR2: SGHNT, YYREEE (reference sequence). V dropped 0 bases and J dropped 7 bases, with 11 bases sitting between them. The CDR3 is CASSLAREVNEQFF. In DNA form, the CDR3 reads TGTGCCAGCAGCTTGGCCCGAGAGGTAAATGAGCAGTTCTTC.

There are many counts of this clonotype. The genes are TRBV12-3 or TRBV12-4 and TRBJ1-1, with TRBD1 identical over 9 bases. This CDR3 region has 14 residues. Trimming cost V 6 bases and J 4 bases; bases outside gene matches: 6. Written as DNA, the CDR3 is TGTGCCAGCAGCGGGGACAGGGTGGCCACTGAAGCTTTCTTT. Encoded protein: CASSGDRVATEAFF.

The table lists this clonotype with many counts. The chain carries TRBV12-3 or TRBV12-4 and TRBJ1-1; TRBD1 agrees at 7 bases. This CDR3 has 15 amino acids. V was pared by 0 bases and J by 5 bases, with 6 bases of the junction left unmatched. The CDR3, as DNA: TGTGCCAGCAGTTTAGCGCATGGACAGGCTACTGAAGCTTTCTTT. Encoded protein: CASSLAHGQATEAFF.

This clonotype was seen at least ten times. V is TRBV10-2 and J is TRBJ2-1, with D perhaps TRBD1 (5 bases). The CDR3 covers 16 residues. Germline V gene lookup returns CDR1 WSHSY and CDR2 SAAADI. V was cut by 7 bases and J by 0 bases, with 16 bases left in between. CDR3 residues: CASKSREISSYNEQFF. The CDR3 DNA reads TGCGCCAGCAAATCCAGGGAAATAAGCTCCTACAATGAGCAGTTCTTC.

This clonotype was detected a few times. The CDR3 bases are TGCAGCGCCAGGGGGGGACAGGGGAGTAATGAGCAGTTCTTC. This codes for CSARGGQGSNEQFF. The gene calls are TRBV29-1 and TRBJ2-1; 10 bases align to TRBD1. CDR3 length equals 14 residues. Per the germline V gene, CDR1 is SQVTM and CDR2 is ANQGSEA. Trimming removed 7 bases from V and 7 bases from J; junction bases left unmatched: 10.

This clonotype appeared many times. The rearrangement links TRBV12-3 or TRBV12-4 to TRBJ2-2, with D tentatively TRBD1 or TRBD2 (5 bases each). V dropped 6 bases and J dropped 8 bases, with 16 bases sitting between them. The CDR3 length is 14 residues. CDR3 region: CASRPWGSTGELFF. The CDR3 DNA follows: TGTGCCAGCAGACCGTGGGGGTCGACAGGGGAGCTGTTTTTT.

The chain recombines TRBV28 with TRBJ2-7; tentative D call: TRBD1 (6 bases). Between the trimmed V and J ends, which lost 5 bases and 1 base, there was a span of 12 bases. This CDR3 contains 14 residues. Germline values: CDR1 MDHEN, CDR2 SYDVKM. The CDR3 spells CASSGAGVSYEQYF. The DNA for the CDR3 is TGTGCCAGCAGTGGAGCAGGGGTATCCTACGAGCAGTACTTC.

This clonotype showed up just a few times. The chain combines TRBV12-3 or TRBV12-4 with TRBJ1-3; the D is unclear. The CDR3 loop spans 11 amino acids. V dropped 5 bases and J dropped 10 bases, with 9 bases sitting between them. The CDR3 sequence is CASSLSYTIYF. The CDR3 DNA follows: TGTGCCAGCAGTCTGTCTTATACCATATATTTT.

V usage is TRBV28 and J usage is TRBJ2-3; D assignment may be TRBD1 or TRBD2 (5 bases each). The germline V gene has CDR1 MDHEN and CDR2 SYDVKM. V was clipped by 5 bases and J by 6 bases, with 18 bases between them. The CDR3 sequence is 15 residues long. The CDR3 DNA reads TGTGCCAGCAGTCGACCGGGACCTCAAATGGATACGCAGTATTTT. It codes for CASSRPGPQMDTQYF. The full variable domain, completed using reference TRBV28 and TRBJ2-3, is DVKVTQSSRYLVKRTGEKVFLECVQDMDHENMFWYRQDPGLGLRLIYFSYDVKMKEKGDIPEGYSVSREKKERFSLILESASTNQTSMYLCASSRPGPQMDTQYFGPGTRLTVL.

This clonotype was observed many times. The chain employs TRBV5-1 and TRBJ1-1; tentatively, D is TRBD1 (5 bases). V dropped 4 bases and J dropped 4 bases, with 14 bases sitting between them. This CDR3 is 14 amino acids long. Germline V gives CDR1 SGHRS, CDR2 YFSETQ. The CDR3 region has the DNA TGCGCCAGCAGCGGCGGGGGGGGAGTCACTGAAGCTTTCTTT. Translation: CASSGGGGVTEAFF. Variable domain in full (rest from reference TRBV5-1 and TRBJ1-1): KAGVTQTPRYLIKTRGQQVTLSCSPISGHRSVSWYQQTPGQGLQFLFEYFSETQRNKGNFPGRFSGRQFSNSRSEMNVSTLELGDSALYLCASSGGGGVTEAFFGQGTRLTVV.

The chain links TRBV7-8 to TRBJ2-5, with TRBD1 matching 9 bases. Germline V gives CDR1 SGHVS, CDR2 FQNEAQ. The CDR3 is 16 amino acids. Trimming removed 1 base from V and 5 bases from J; junction bases left unmatched: 8. The CDR3 loop reads CASSLEGTGLRETQYF. Here the CDR3 DNA reads TGTGCCAGCAGCTTAGAAGGGACAGGGTTAAGGGAGACCCAGTACTTC.

This clonotype was detected a few times. The J gene is TRBJ2-7, the V gene TRBV7-2, with TRBD1 matching 11 bases. The germline gives CDR1 SGHTA, CDR2 FQGNSA. The length of the CDR3 is 15 residues. V shed 4 bases, J shed 7 bases, and the junction held 9 bases outside the gene matches. This chain's CDR3 is CASSSLGTGGGEQYV. CDR3 bases: TGTGCCAGCAGCTCGCTCGGGACAGGGGGAGGTGAGCAGTACGTC.

The chain recombines TRBV19 with TRBJ2-1; D is unresolved. The V gene lost 5 bases and the J gene lost 7 bases, with 12 bases spanning the gap. The CDR3 is 13 residues long. Germline CDR1 reads LNHDA; CDR2 reads SQIVND (reference sequence). The CDR3: CASSQSHTNEQFF. CDR3 nucleotide sequence: TGTGCCAGTAGTCAAAGTCATACGAATGAGCAGTTCTTC.